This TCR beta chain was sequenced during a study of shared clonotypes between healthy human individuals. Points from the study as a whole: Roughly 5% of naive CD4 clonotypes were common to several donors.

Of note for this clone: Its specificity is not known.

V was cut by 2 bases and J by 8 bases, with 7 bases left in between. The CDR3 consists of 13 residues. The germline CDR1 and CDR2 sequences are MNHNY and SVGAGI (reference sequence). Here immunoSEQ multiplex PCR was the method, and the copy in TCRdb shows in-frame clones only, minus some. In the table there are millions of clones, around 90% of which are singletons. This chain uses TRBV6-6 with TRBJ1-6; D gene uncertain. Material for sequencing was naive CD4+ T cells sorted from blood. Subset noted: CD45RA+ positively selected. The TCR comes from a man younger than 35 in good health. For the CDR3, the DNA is TGTGCCAGCAGTTACGTGAATGATTCACCCCTCCACTTT. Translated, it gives CASSYVNDSPLHF.